This T cell receptor beta chain was sequenced during a study of T cell changes during pregnancy in multiple sclerosis. Clones were read by immunoSEQ multiplex PCR, and TCRdb kept only the in-frame ones, dropping some. The table lists 50,000 or so clones, about nine tenths of them singletons, with 0.45% to 0.6% in the top ten. CDR1 is SNHLY and CDR2 is FYNNEI in the germline V gene. The V gene lost 4 bases and the J gene lost 8 bases, with 14 bases spanning the gap. This CDR3 region has 13 residues. This chain uses TRBV2 with TRBJ1-2; the D gene is possibly TRBD1 (6 bases). The starting material was CD4+ T cells from peripheral blood mononuclear cells, obtained after pregnancy. The clonotype comes from a female donor with multiple sclerosis, enrolled in a pregnancy study. The CDR3 coding sequence is TGTGCCAGCAGTGGTCAGGGGCTGAGGGGCTACACCTTC. Its translation: CASSGQGLRGYTF.